This T cell receptor beta chain derives from a study of glioma-infiltrating T cells after dendritic cell vaccination. Sequencing was performed with immunoSEQ multiplex PCR; in TCRdb, only in-frame clones are kept and a portion is missing. The sample yields about 64,000 clones, approximately 78% seen once. V lost 4 bases to trimming and J lost 2 bases; unmatched junction nucleotides: 5. CDR1 is WSHSY, CDR2 SAAADI, per germline. The CDR3 is made up of 15 amino acids. The V call is TRBV10-2, the J call TRBJ1-2; 9 nucleotides agree with TRBD1. Material: blood, obtained before dendritic cell vaccination. This TCR was sampled from a human donor with glioblastoma. The CDR3 bases are TGCGCCAGCAGTGGATTAGGGACAGGGAACTATGGCTACACCTTC. Its protein is CASSGLGTGNYGYTF.